These T cell receptor beta chains were read from a single sample in a study of shared clonotypes between healthy human individuals. The assay was immunoSEQ multiplex PCR, and TCRdb's table has in-frame clones only and misses some. The sample has about 2 million clones; about 95% are singletons. The sequenced sample consisted of naive CD8+ T cells sorted from blood. The source of these receptors is a man aged 18-30 years in good health. Both conserved end residues are part of each CDR3. D genes are given only for firm matches. Only some rows state a clone size, as once, few, many or a class for expanded clones.

size	V	D	J	CDR3	DNA
.	TRBV30	.	TRBJ2-3	CAWQQGTSTDTQYF	TGTGCCTGGCAGCAGGGGACAAGCACAGATACGCAGTATTTT
.	TRBV2	TRBD1	TRBJ1-4	CASSDPKTGGLLEKLFF	TGTGCCAGCAGTGACCCTAAGACAGGGGGCCTTCTTGAAAAACTGTTTTTT
.	TRBV7-9	.	TRBJ1-5	CASSVSTGNQPQHF	TGTGCCAGCAGCGTTAGCACGGGTAATCAGCCCCAGCATTTT
.	TRBV2	TRBD1	TRBJ1-2	CASSQNRGQGYTF	TGTGCCAGCAGTCAAAACAGGGGGCAAGGCTACACCTTC
.	TRBV6-5	.	TRBJ1-1	CASSSGQTNTEAFF	TGTGCCAGCAGTTCTGGACAGACGAACACTGAAGCTTTCTTT
.	TRBV11-2	.	TRBJ1-4	CASSSGGKLFF	TGTGCCAGCAGCTCGGGTGGAAAACTGTTTTTT
.	TRBV6-5	TRBD2	TRBJ2-3	CASSYSAGGSTQYF	TGTGCCAGCAGTTACTCAGCGGGAGGATCTACGCAGTATTTT
.	TRBV19	TRBD2	TRBJ2-3	CASSIQTPGLPTDTQYF	TGTGCCAGTAGTATCCAAACCCCGGGACTACCGACAGATACGCAGTATTTT
.	TRBV10-3	TRBD1	TRBJ2-7	CAIAPGQDYEQYF	TGTGCCATCGCCCCGGGACAGGACTACGAGCAGTACTTC
.	TRBV7-9	.	TRBJ2-1	CASSLGVNEQFF	TGTGCCAGCAGCTTGGGTGTCAATGAGCAGTTCTTC
.	TRBV9	.	TRBJ2-2	CASSVSGFTGELFF	TGTGCCAGCAGCGTCTCAGGGTTCACCGGGGAGCTGTTTTTT
.	TRBV27	TRBD2	TRBJ2-1	CASSLSSGTSYYNEQFF	TGTGCCAGCAGTTTATCAAGCGGGACTTCCTACTACAATGAGCAGTTCTTC
.	TRBV10-2	TRBD2	TRBJ2-7	CASSGVNGRGEQYF	TGCGCCAGCAGTGGGGTAAATGGGAGGGGCGAGCAGTACTTC
.	TRBV5-3	.	TRBJ1-1	CARRKGRENTEAFF	TGTGCCAGAAGAAAGGGACGGGAGAACACTGAAGCTTTCTTT
.	TRBV30	.	TRBJ1-4	CAWSVLGEKLFF	TGTGCCTGGAGTGTTCTGGGTGAAAAACTGTTTTTT
.	TRBV5-4	.	TRBJ1-3	CASSLTGGNTIYF	TGTGCCAGCAGCTTAACGGGCGGAAACACCATATATTTT
.	TRBV6-6	.	TRBJ2-6	CASADPWVSGANVLTF	TGTGCCAGCGCAGACCCATGGGTCTCTGGGGCCAACGTCCTGACTTTC
few	TRBV7-9	.	TRBJ1-6	CASSFPDYNSPLHF	TGTGCCAGCAGCTTCCCCGATTATAATTCACCCCTCCACTTT
once	TRBV28	TRBD2	TRBJ2-3	CASSFITLNKRGGRTDTQYF	TGTGCCAGCAGTTTCATTACCCTGAACAAGCGGGGGGGTCGAACAGATACGCAGTATTTT
.	TRBV4-3	.	TRBJ2-1	CASSLDGDRVIDEQFF	TGCGCCAGCAGCCTGGATGGGGACCGCGTTATCGATGAGCAGTTCTTC
.	TRBV4-1	.	TRBJ2-7	CASSLTSGFEQYF	TGCGCCAGCAGCCTCACGTCAGGGTTCGAGCAGTACTTC
.	TRBV4-1	.	TRBJ2-2	CASSQVTVSTGELFF	TGCGCCAGCAGCCAAGTGACGGTTTCCACCGGGGAGCTGTTTTTT
.	TRBV5-6	.	TRBJ1-2	CASSLWGAPGYTF	TGTGCCAGCAGCTTGTGGGGGGCGCCTGGCTACACCTTC
.	TRBV2	.	TRBJ2-5	CASSDRDGYQETQYF	TGTGCCAGCAGTGACCGTGACGGATACCAAGAGACCCAGTACTTC
.	TRBV5-6	TRBD2	TRBJ2-1	CASSSGLAGYYNEQFF	TGTGCCAGCAGCTCAGGCCTAGCGGGCTACTACAATGAGCAGTTCTTC
.	TRBV2	TRBD1	TRBJ2-7	CASSEGQGNPYEQYF	TGTGCCAGCAGTGAGGGACAGGGAAATCCCTACGAGCAGTACTTC
.	TRBV11-2	TRBD2	TRBJ2-3	CASSGWSGREALDTQYF	TGTGCCAGCAGTGGTTGGAGCGGGCGGGAGGCCCTAGATACGCAGTATTTT
.	TRBV9	.	TRBJ2-3	CASSVEGGHATDTQYF	TGTGCCAGCAGCGTAGAGGGAGGTCACGCCACAGATACGCAGTATTTT
few	TRBV29-1	.	TRBJ1-2	CSGGGEVFGYTF	TGCAGTGGAGGAGGGGAAGTTTTTGGCTACACCTTC
.	TRBV7-9	.	TRBJ2-7	CASSTEQGLRIYEQYF	TGTGCCAGCAGCACCGAACAGGGTTTGAGGATCTACGAGCAGTACTTC
.	TRBV5-6	.	TRBJ1-5	CASSLALSGNQPQHF	TGTGCCAGCAGCTTGGCCTTGAGTGGCAATCAGCCCCAGCATTTT
.	TRBV5-6	.	TRBJ1-1	CASNLGWATEAFF	TGTGCCAGCAACCTGGGTTGGGCCACTGAAGCTTTCTTT
.	TRBV6-6	.	TRBJ2-1	CASSDDRIEQFF	TGTGCCAGCAGTGACGACAGGATTGAGCAGTTCTTC
.	TRBV5-4	.	TRBJ2-3	CASSFWGLHSSTDTQYF	TGTGCCAGCAGCTTCTGGGGGTTGCATTCATCCACAGATACGCAGTATTTT
.	TRBV5-4	.	TRBJ2-3	CASSAGYPDTQYF	TGTGCCAGCAGCGCAGGATACCCAGATACGCAGTATTTT
.	TRBV19	.	TRBJ1-1	CASTPPGWESLTEAFF	TGTGCCAGTACCCCTCCGGGGTGGGAAAGTCTCACTGAAGCTTTCTTT
.	TRBV5-4	TRBD1	TRBJ2-7	CASSLGQGATYEQYF	TGTGCCAGCAGCCTCGGACAGGGGGCAACCTACGAGCAGTACTTC
.	TRBV19	.	TRBJ2-7	CASSIGTGPYEQYF	TGTGCCAGTAGTATAGGAACAGGTCCCTACGAGCAGTACTTC
.	TRBV7-9	TRBD1	TRBJ2-7	CASSLFVQGEREQYF	TGTGCCAGCAGCTTATTTGTACAGGGGGAGAGAGAGCAGTACTTC
.	TRBV19	.	TRBJ1-6	CASSWDGNSPLHF	TGTGCCAGTAGTTGGGACGGTAATTCACCCCTCCACTTT
.	TRBV28	.	TRBJ1-1	CASRRRGTWTEAFF	TGTGCCAGCAGGAGGAGGGGGACATGGACTGAAGCTTTCTTT
few	TRBV30	.	TRBJ1-1	CAWTIGLEAFF	TGTGCCTGGACGATCGGACTGGAAGCTTTCTTT
.	TRBV28	TRBD1	TRBJ1-2	CASSFPQGVGKAYGYTF	TGTGCCAGCAGTTTCCCGCAGGGGGTAGGGAAAGCTTATGGCTACACCTTC
.	TRBV7-9	TRBD1	TRBJ2-2	CASSIGTGSSTGELFF	TGTGCCAGCAGTATTGGGACAGGGAGCAGCACCGGGGAGCTGTTTTTT
.	TRBV4-2	TRBD2	TRBJ2-3	CASSQERGYASTDTQYF	TGTGCCAGCAGCCAGGAGCGGGGGTACGCTAGCACAGATACGCAGTATTTT
.	TRBV6-5	TRBD1	TRBJ2-7	CASSYSTGQLPYEQYF	TGTGCCAGCAGTTACTCGACGGGACAGCTACCTTACGAGCAGTACTTC
.	TRBV19	TRBD1	TRBJ2-7	CASSIDLRRQGAYYEQYF	TGTGCCAGTAGTATAGATCTCCGACGACAGGGGGCCTACTACGAGCAGTACTTC
.	TRBV10-3	TRBD2	TRBJ2-3	CAISGQVLAGTRGDTQYF	TGTGCCATCAGTGGACAGGTTTTAGCGGGGACACGGGGAGATACGCAGTATTTT
once	TRBV28	.	TRBJ1-1	CASRGEGFTEAFF	TGTGCCAGCAGGGGCGAGGGCTTCACTGAAGCTTTCTTT
.	TRBV7-9	.	TRBJ1-4	CASSLVVGANNEKLFF	TGTGCCAGCAGCTTAGTTGTAGGGGCCAATAATGAAAAACTGTTTTTT
.	TRBV9	.	TRBJ1-1	CASSADGFGTEAFF	TGTGCCAGCAGCGCGGATGGGTTTGGCACTGAAGCTTTCTTT
.	TRBV6-5	.	TRBJ1-1	CASSFNTYTEAFF	TGTGCCAGCAGTTTCAACACGTACACTGAAGCTTTCTTT
.	TRBV27	TRBD1	TRBJ2-2	CASSSTGVRSPGELFF	TGTGCCAGCAGTTCAACAGGGGTTAGGTCTCCCGGGGAGCTGTTTTTT
.	TRBV2	.	TRBJ1-1	CASSRGPMNTEAFF	TGTGCCAGCAGCAGGGGCCCGATGAACACTGAAGCTTTCTTT
.	TRBV18	TRBD2	TRBJ2-7	CASSPDGGEQYF	TGTGCCAGCTCACCAGACGGGGGGGAGCAGTACTTC
.	TRBV28	.	TRBJ2-2	CASSLRGNTGELFF	TGTGCCAGCAGTTTAAGGGGGAACACCGGGGAGCTGTTTTTT
.	TRBV7-2	.	TRBJ2-1	CASSLVGGGAEQFF	TGTGCCAGCAGCTTAGTCGGCGGCGGGGCGGAGCAGTTCTTC
once	TRBV18	TRBD1	TRBJ1-2	CASSPGTDDNYGYTF	TGTGCCAGCTCACCCGGGACAGATGATAACTATGGCTACACCTTC
once	TRBV6-1	.	TRBJ1-5	CASSEVGGGQPQHF	TGTGCCAGCAGTGAAGTGGGAGGGGGTCAGCCCCAGCATTTT